Detailed here is one T cell receptor (beta chain). It has no known antigen specificity. Its ends do not fully match the called genes, so a read error is possible. The sample's time point label, in plain terms: after preoperative PTX-NDP chemotherapy. Patients received paclitaxel-nedaplatin as preoperative chemotherapy before surgery. The data were taken from a study of esophageal squamous cell carcinoma under preoperative chemotherapy (dated by TCRdb to between 2018 and 2020). Background for the entire study: Both tumor-infiltrating lymphocytes and peripheral blood T cells had their TCR repertoires profiled in the study. About 5 patients with primary esophageal squamous cell carcinoma were included in the cohort. In patients with esophageal squamous cell carcinoma, the study looked at what paclitaxel-nedaplatin chemotherapy did to T-cell receptor repertoires. Repertoires from samples collected before paclitaxel-nedaplatin therapy were compared with repertoires from samples collected after the therapy. Study-wide conclusions, independent of this receptor: After chemotherapy, peripheral T cells showed a significant rise in TCR diversity, whereas tumor-infiltrating lymphocytes did not. Clonotype frequencies shifted immediately and substantially under paclitaxel-nedaplatin therapy, and abundant clones were more likely to contract than to amplify. Tumor-infiltrating lymphocytes after treatment appeared to come partly from peripheral T cells migrating into the tumor, rather than solely from local clonal changes. The analysis included only four to six patients with esophageal squamous cell carcinoma, making the cohort small.

Via the germline V gene, CDR1 is SGHTA and CDR2 FQGNSA. The CDR3 holds 14 amino acids from the cysteine to the phenylalanine. Only the CDR3 DNA is retained, 42 bases long and in frame from the first base. The receptor library was made with PCR. This sample was sequenced with a HiSeq X Ten. High-throughput sequencing was used to characterize TCR repertoires. The public reads were reprocessed in TCRdb via fastp at Q25 and MiXCR, keeping in-frame beta chains. Every CDR3 protein is listed once, alongside the most common genes and DNA of its rows. The sample contains about 32,000 distinct CDR3 sequences, 40% to 60% of them found a single time. Of the sample, 20% to 25% is held by the ten largest clones.

This specimen was acquired from a patient given preoperative chemotherapy. The TCR sequence derives from a human donor with esophageal squamous cell carcinoma. The donor label of this sample is uncertain. In this chain, TRBV7-2 is recombined with TRBJ2-3; the D gene is unclear. The CDR3 protein sequence reads: CASSLATGVDTQYF. In nucleotides, the sequence is TGTGCCAGCAGCTTAGCCACTGGCGTAGATACCCAGTATTTC.